This record concerns one TCR beta chain sequence. Its antigen is still unknown. All glioblastoma patients lacked an isocitrate dehydrogenase mutation. The data derive from a study of glioma-infiltrating T cells after dendritic cell vaccination. Findings and limits, study-wide: Patients with more pretreatment TILs had longer time to progression and survival.

This CDR3 is 13 amino acids long. The V segment lost 10 bases and the J segment 1 base; nucleotides outside the gene matches: 4. CDR1 is LNHDA and CDR2 is SQIVND in the germline V gene (reference sequence). Clones were read by immunoSEQ multiplex PCR, and TCRdb kept only the in-frame ones, dropping some. Here the sample spans about 100,000 clones, about 80% being singletons. The clonotype originates from a human donor with glioblastoma. The input for sequencing was blood, taken before dendritic cell vaccination. The rearrangement joins TRBV19 to TRBJ2-3, with 8 bases aligning to TRBD1. The CDR3 coding sequence is TGTGCCACCGCAGGGGGCGGCACAGATACGCAGTATTTT. Amino acid sequence: CATAGGGTDTQYF.